The 30 T cell receptor beta chains given below trace back to one sample, sequenced in a study of beta chain features in type 1 diabetes. Of the isolated RNA, all was reverse transcribed, and so the sequenced material was expressed TCRB transcripts. Sequencing was performed with immunoSEQ multiplex PCR; in TCRdb, only in-frame clones are kept and a portion is missing. The repertoire consists of hundreds of thousands of clones, with around a sixth occurring once and the leading ten covering approximately 0.093%. Sequenced: naive CD4+ T cells from blood. The source of these receptors is a man between 18 and 29 years old in good health.

This clone was seen a handful of times. The genes are TRBV19 and TRBJ1-1, with D possibly being TRBD1 (6 bases). Germline V CDR1 and CDR2: LNHDA, SQIVND (reference sequence). V was shortened by 6 bases and J by 1 base, with 12 bases between the two germline ends. CDR3 size: 14 residues. The CDR3 coding sequence is TGTGCCAGTAGGAACACAGGGAGGAACACTGAAGCTTTCTTT. Translated: CASRNTGRNTEAFF. Together with reference TRBV19 and TRBJ1-1, the CDR3 gives the full variable domain: DGGITQSPKYLFRKEGQNVTLSCEQNLNHDAMYWYRQDPGQGLRLIYYSQIVNDFQKGDIAEGYSVSREKKESFPLTVTSAQKNPTAFYLCASRNTGRNTEAFFGQGTRLTVV.

This clone was counted a few times. The junction departs from germline at one end; a sequencing error may be responsible. This chain connects TRBV7-7 to TRBJ1-1; no reliable D call. CDR1 SSHAT and CDR2 FNYEAQ come from the germline V gene (reference sequence). The CDR3 spans 13 residues. The CDR3 protein is CASSLTENTEAFF. The CDR3 nucleotides are TGTGCTAGCAGCCTCACTGAGAACACTGAAGCTTTCTTT.

This chain links TRBV29-1 with TRBJ2-7; a possible D gene is TRBD2 (5 bases). Trimming stripped 6 bases from V and 2 bases from J, with 17 bases between. Germline loops: CDR1 SQVTM, CDR2 ANQGSEA. CDR3 length equals 14 residues. CDR3 region: CSVLLAGLPYEQYF. CDR3 in DNA: TGCAGCGTACTCCTGGCAGGACTTCCCTACGAGCAGTACTTC.

In its sample, this clone was seen a few times. This chain connects TRBV18 to TRBJ1-4; 9 bases map to TRBD1. Unmatched junction bases numbered 8, after V lost 2 bases and J lost 7 bases. The CDR3 has 16 amino acids. The V gene's germline CDR1 is KGHSH and CDR2 LQKENI. The CDR3 DNA sequence: TGTGCCAGCTCACCAAAGACAGGACAGGGGACTGAAAAACTGTTTTTT. This gives the protein CASSPKTGQGTEKLFF.

The CDR3 DNA follows: TGCGCCAGCAGCCAACAACTACAGGTCTCTGGGGCCAACGTCCTGACTTTC. Amino acid sequence: CASSQQLQVSGANVLTF. The V call is TRBV4-1, the J call TRBJ2-6, with D perhaps matching TRBD1 (5 bases). Germline-derived CDR1 and CDR2 are MGHRA and YSYEKL. The CDR3 totals 17 residues. The V end lost 2 bases, the J end lost 0 bases, and 11 bases lay between the germline ends.

The J gene is TRBJ1-2, the V gene TRBV7-2, with no clear D. Between the trimmed V and J ends, which lost 1 base and 7 bases, there was a span of 13 bases. This CDR3 region has 14 residues. Per the germline V gene, CDR1 is SGHTA and CDR2 is FQGNSA. The CDR3 reads CASSLGPKALGYTF. The CDR3 DNA reads as TGTGCCAGCAGCTTAGGACCCAAGGCCCTTGGCTACACCTTC. The full variable domain, with the rest looked up from reference TRBV7-2 and TRBJ1-2, is GAGVSQSPSNKVTEKGKDVELRCDPISGHTALYWYRQSLGQGLEFLIYFQGNSAPDKSGLPSDRFSAERTGGSVSTLTIQRTQQEDSAVYLCASSLGPKALGYTFGSGTRLTVV.

This clone was detected once. The chain joins TRBV4-1 to TRBJ2-3; D could derive from TRBD1 or TRBD2 (6 bases each). The germline V gene has CDR1 MGHRA and CDR2 YSYEKL. Trimming took off 0 bases at V and 4 bases at J, with 14 bases between the two ends. CDR3 length: 16 amino acids. For the CDR3, the DNA is TGCGCCAGCAGCCAAGATATAAACAGGGAGGCAGATACGCAGTATTTT. Its translation: CASSQDINREADTQYF.

V usage is TRBV5-1 and J usage is TRBJ1-4; unclear D gene. V was trimmed by 0 bases and J by 7 bases, leaving 16 bases between them. The CDR3 runs to 16 residues. Germline V gives CDR1 SGHRS, CDR2 YFSETQ. CDR3 protein: CASSLEGGMSREKLFF. In DNA, the CDR3 is TGCGCCAGCAGCTTGGAAGGCGGTATGTCTCGTGAAAAACTGTTTTTT.

The rearrangement links TRBV10-3 to TRBJ1-1; D is uncertain. The CDR3 extends over 16 amino acids. V was clipped by 9 bases and J by 1 base, with 21 bases between them. Germline CDR1 ENHRY, CDR2 SYGVKD. CDR3 sequence (DNA): TGTGCCATGTCTATTGGACGAGGAGCCACGAACACTGAAGCTTTCTTT. It translates to CAMSIGRGATNTEAFF.

The V and J genes are TRBV28 and TRBJ2-2; 8 bases are a match to TRBD2. The CDR3 is made up of 15 amino acids. Trimming at V came to 3 bases and at J to 5 bases, leaving 5 bases not matched to a gene. CDR1 and CDR2 from the germline V gene are MDHEN and SYDVKM. The CDR3 loop is CASSLITGGTGELFF. Written as DNA, the CDR3 is TGTGCCAGCAGTTTGATAACGGGAGGGACCGGGGAGCTGTTTTTT. Using reference TRBV28 and TRBJ2-2 for the parts outside the CDR3, the full variable domain is DVKVTQSSRYLVKRTGEKVFLECVQDMDHENMFWYRQDPGLGLRLIYFSYDVKMKEKGDIPEGYSVSREKKERFSLILESASTNQTSMYLCASSLITGGTGELFFGEGSRLTVL.

This clone has more than one count but fewer than ten. The V and J genes are TRBV7-8 and TRBJ2-7, with D possibly matching TRBD2 (5 bases). The germline V and J ends were trimmed by 5 bases and 3 bases, with 23 bases remaining between them. Germline assignment: CDR1 SGHVS and CDR2 FQNEAQ. CDR3 length: 17 amino acids. The CDR3 nucleotides are TGTGCCAGCAGCAACCGGCGAGCCGCGACTACTGACTACGAGCAGTACTTC. Protein: CASSNRRAATTDYEQYF.

This chain joins TRBV28 and TRBJ2-7; 7 positions match TRBD1. The CDR3 is 15 residues long. V gave up 5 bases and J gave up 6 bases; unmatched junction bases: 13. CDR1 is MDHEN and CDR2 is SYDVKM in the germline V gene. CDR3 bases: TGTGCCAGCAGTACCTACAGCGAGGGGGCCTCCGAGCAGTACTTC. Translation gives CASSTYSEGASEQYF.

This chain uses TRBV6-9 with TRBJ2-7; D not resolved. From germline, CDR1 is MNHGY and CDR2 SVAAGI. The V end was cut by 8 bases, the J end by 12 bases, with 17 bases between. The CDR3 is made up of 11 amino acids. Here the CDR3 DNA reads TGTGCCAGCGAGGCCAGGCTGCGAAGGTACTTC. Translation gives CASEARLRRYF.

V is TRBV20-1 and J is TRBJ2-1, with D perhaps matching TRBD1 or TRBD2 (5 bases each). Germline-derived CDR1 and CDR2 are DFQATT and SNEGSKA (reference sequence). Trimming removed 0 bases at V and 14 bases at J, with 11 bases between. The CDR3 extends over 11 amino acids. This CDR3 is CSARDFVGEFF. CDR3 DNA: TGCAGTGCTAGAGATTTTGTGGGGGAGTTCTTC.

This clone has more than one count but fewer than ten. The chain uses TRBV7-3 and TRBJ2-5, with D tentatively TRBD1 or TRBD2 (5 bases each). The CDR3 covers 15 residues. CDR1 is SGHTA and CDR2 is FQGTGA in the germline V gene. V was cut by 1 base and J by 5 bases, with 14 bases left in between. The CDR3 loop reads CASSLSTGQAETQYF. As DNA, the CDR3 is TGTGCCAGCAGCTTAAGTACGGGGCAAGCGGAGACCCAGTACTTC.

The rearrangement joins TRBV28 to TRBJ1-2; maybe TRBD1 (6 bases). V shed 5 bases and J shed 7 bases, with 11 bases lying between them. The CDR3 loop spans 12 amino acids. CDR1 and CDR2 (germline): MDHEN, SYDVKM. The CDR3 protein is CASSADRFGYTF. The CDR3 coding sequence is TGTGCCAGCAGTGCCGACAGGTTTGGCTACACCTTC.

The chain has TRBV15 and TRBJ1-2; D perhaps matches TRBD1 (5 bases). CDR1 and CDR2 (germline): LNHNV, YYDKDF (reference sequence). CDR3 size: 14 residues. V was clipped by 5 bases and J by 1 base, with 11 bases between them. The CDR3 nucleotides read TGTGCCACCAGCCCCAGGGTCCTTAACTATGGCTACACCTTC. Protein: CATSPRVLNYGYTF. The variable domain in full, with the rest retrieved from reference TRBV15 and TRBJ1-2, is DAMVIQNPRYQVTQFGKPVTLSCSQTLNHNVMYWYQQKSSQAPKLLFHYYDKDFNNEADTPDNFQSRRPNTSFCFLDIRSPGLGDTAMYLCATSPRVLNYGYTFGSGTRLTVV.

J is TRBJ1-2 and V is TRBV25-1; TRBD1 matches at 9 bases. Trimming cost V 5 bases and J 6 bases; bases outside gene matches: 10. There are 15 residues in the CDR3. Looked up from germline, CDR1 is MGHDK and CDR2 is SYGVNS. The chain's CDR3 is CASSHNSGTGNGYTF. The CDR3 coding sequence is TGTGCCAGCAGTCATAACTCCGGGACAGGGAATGGCTACACCTTC.

The chain combines TRBV14 with TRBJ2-7; 8 nucleotides match TRBD1. Unmatched junction bases numbered 7, after V lost 1 base and J lost 5 bases. Germline-derived CDR1 and CDR2 are SGHDN and FVKESK. This CDR3 region has 15 residues. Here the CDR3 reads CASSQAGTGSHEQYF. The CDR3 DNA reads TGTGCCAGCAGCCAAGCGGGGACAGGCAGCCACGAGCAGTACTTC.

The chain links TRBV6-5 to TRBJ1-3; unclear D gene. The CDR3 length is 12 residues. The germline V gene has CDR1 MNHEY and CDR2 SVGAGI. Trimming stripped 8 bases from V and 7 bases from J, with 12 bases between. This chain's CDR3 is CASLDPGNTIYF. CDR3 DNA: TGTGCCAGCCTTGACCCCGGGAACACCATATATTTT.

The J gene is TRBJ1-1, the V gene TRBV7-9; D ambiguous. There are 15 residues in the CDR3. CDR1 and CDR2 from the germline V gene are SEHNR and FQNEAQ (reference sequence). Trimming shortened V by 3 bases and J by 0 bases, and 11 bases separated the two germline ends. CDR3 amino acids: CASSFRGRMNTEAFF. Here the CDR3 DNA reads TGTGCCAGCAGCTTCCGGGGAAGGATGAACACTGAAGCTTTCTTT.

This clone was seen only a few times. The rearrangement uses TRBV5-6 and TRBJ1-4; D perhaps matches TRBD1 (5 bases). The CDR3 is made up of 15 amino acids. The V end was cut by 4 bases, the J end by 4 bases, with 14 bases between. Germline V CDR1 and CDR2: SGHDT, YYEEEE. The CDR3 loop is CASSPGGGNNEKLFF. The DNA for the CDR3 is TGTGCCAGCAGCCCCGGTGGGGGGAATAATGAAAAACTGTTTTTT.

V usage is TRBV28 and J usage is TRBJ1-2; 7 nucleotides line up with TRBD1. Per germline, CDR1 MDHEN and CDR2 SYDVKM. The CDR3 has 11 amino acids. J lost 14 bases, V lost 5 bases, and 8 bases had no gene match. The CDR3 DNA is TGTGCCAGCAGTACCCGGGACAGAAAAACCTTC. Translated: CASSTRDRKTF.

This clone was detected only a few times. The chain employs TRBV28 and TRBJ2-7, with 9 bases aligning to TRBD2. With 2 bases clipped from V and 3 bases from J, the junction kept 5 bases outside the gene matches. The CDR3 has 15 amino acids. Germline CDR1 MDHEN, CDR2 SYDVKM. Here the CDR3 reads CASSLGTSRYYEQYF. The CDR3 nucleotides read TGTGCCAGCAGTTTAGGGACTAGCAGATACTACGAGCAGTACTTC.

This clone was seen a few times. The V gene is TRBV28, the J gene TRBJ2-7; D call uncertain. Germline lookup yields CDR1 MDHEN and CDR2 SYDVKM. The CDR3 is made up of 10 amino acids. The V end lost 10 bases, the J end lost 7 bases, and 11 bases lay between the germline ends. CDR3 in DNA: TGTGCCACCCTTTCTATTGAGCAGTACTTC. This sequence encodes CATLSIEQYF.

This clone was seen only a few times. This chain uses TRBV29-1 with TRBJ1-3; D unresolved. Germline CDR1 SQVTM, CDR2 ANQGSEA. Trimming removed 6 bases at V and 0 bases at J, with 12 bases between. This CDR3 spans 14 amino acids. CDR3 residues: CSVRESSSGNTIYF. CDR3 DNA sequence: TGCAGCGTAAGGGAATCCAGCTCTGGAAACACCATATATTTT.

The V gene is TRBV18, the J gene TRBJ1-4, with 7 bases fitting TRBD1. The CDR3 is 14 amino acids. Trimming cost V 2 bases and J 7 bases; bases outside gene matches: 4. Per germline, CDR1 KGHSH and CDR2 LQKENI. Here the CDR3 reads CASSPGTVFEKLFF. CDR3 DNA sequence: TGTGCCAGCTCACCAGGGACAGTTTTTGAAAAACTGTTTTTT. Looking up the rest from reference TRBV18 and TRBJ1-4 gives the full variable domain: NAGVMQNPRHLVRRRGQEARLRCSPMKGHSHVYWYRQLPEEGLKFMVYLQKENIIDESGMPKERFSAEFPKEGPSILRIQQVVRGDSAAYFCASSPGTVFEKLFFGSGTQLSVL.

This clone was found a few times. The same CDR3 also results from other DNA sequences found in this sample. This chain joins TRBV14 and TRBJ2-1, with 9 positions matching TRBD2. CDR1 is SGHDN and CDR2 is FVKESK in the germline V gene. Trimming cost V 2 bases and J 1 base; bases outside gene matches: 0. There are 15 residues in the CDR3. CDR3 sequence: CASSQLAGSYNEQFF. Written as DNA, the CDR3 is TGTGCCAGCAGCCAACTAGCGGGGTCCTACAATGAGCAGTTCTTC.

V and J are TRBV27 and TRBJ2-2; D is unresolved. Germline lookup yields CDR1 MNHEY and CDR2 SMNVEV (reference sequence). V lost 4 bases, J lost 2 bases, and 8 bases lay in between. This CDR3 has 14 amino acids. CDR3: CASSYRQNTGELFF. CDR3 bases: TGTGCCAGCAGTTACCGACAAAACACCGGGGAGCTGTTTTTT.

The chain has TRBV5-1 and TRBJ2-1; possibly TRBD2 for D (6 bases). Per the germline V gene, CDR1 is SGHRS and CDR2 is YFSETQ. This CDR3 is built from 14 residues. The V end was cut by 7 bases, the J end by 3 bases, with 14 bases between. CDR3 protein: CASGYRDFYNEQFF. CDR3 DNA sequence: TGCGCCAGCGGCTACCGGGACTTCTACAATGAGCAGTTCTTC.